A single sample gave rise to the 16 T cell receptor beta chains below, sequenced in a study of T cell clonality in common variable immunodeficiency. Some clones are missing from TCRdb's copy, which holds only in-frame ones; the method was immunoSEQ multiplex PCR. This sample carries 25,000 to 35,000 clones, none of them present only once. The sample was peripheral blood mononuclear cells. The receptors originated from a person aged 18-69 years in good health.

This clone was seen ten or more times. The missing CDR3 end, 3 residues past where the read stops, is filled in from the germline J gene. The chain is built from TRBV6-2 or TRBV6-3 and TRBJ1-5, with D hard to call. The V gene lost 6 bases and the J gene lost 4 bases, with 10 bases spanning the gap. CDR1 is MNHEY, CDR2 SVGEGT, per germline. This CDR3 region has 13 residues. The sequenced part of the CDR3 DNA is TGTGCCAGCAGCTCAGAGGGTAATCAGCCC. Encoded protein: CASSSEGNQP. From start to end, the CDR3 is CASSSEGNQPQHF.

This clone is medium-sized in the sample. At one of its ends the junction is not consistent with the germline gene, which may arise from a read error. The read ends 3 residues shy of where the CDR3 ends; the end is completed using the germline J gene. This chain links TRBV10-3 with TRBJ2-2; 10 positions match TRBD2. Germline assignment: CDR1 ENHRY and CDR2 SYGVKD. The CDR3 spans 15 residues. CDR3 sequence: CSITSGGVSTGELFF. The CDR3 DNA, read in part, is TGTTCCATCACCAGCGGGGGGGTTTCGACCGGGGAG.

This clone was seen repeatedly, ten times or more. At one boundary the junction diverges from the germline segment, which might be a read error. The CDR3 end is not reached by the read, which stops 3 residues before it; the germline J gene fills it in. The chain combines TRBV7-7 with TRBJ2-2, with a tentative D call TRBD1 (6 bases). Germline V lookup: CDR1 SSHAT, CDR2 FNYEAQ (reference sequence). The CDR3 contains 16 residues. The CDR3 spells CASSPLGAHTTGELFF. The DNA read from the CDR3 is TGTGCTAGCAGCCCCTTGGGGGCCCACACCACCGGGGAG.

This clone appeared many times. The sequenced fragment ends 3 residues before the CDR3 boundary, so the rest is inferred from the germline J gene. The V and J genes are TRBV4-1 and TRBJ2-3; TRBD1 is a possible D gene (5 bases). V was pared by 1 base and J by 3 bases, with 11 bases between. The V gene's germline CDR1 is MGHRA and CDR2 YSYEKL. The CDR3 spans 15 residues. CDR3 DNA (partial): TGCGCCAGCAGCCAAGGCGGCAGGGTTACAGATACG. As protein: CASSQGGRVTDT. The full CDR3 protein is CASSQGGRVTDTQYF.

This clone was observed many times. Sequencing ends 3 residues short of the CDR3 end; the germline J gene provides the rest. J is TRBJ2-7 and V is TRBV29-1, with D unresolved. The ends were cut back, 3 bases at V and 6 bases at J, with 9 bases in the middle. The CDR3 loop spans 11 amino acids. Germline V gene sequence: CDR1 SQVTM, CDR2 ANQGSEA. The CDR3 sequence is CSVEVVGEQYF. The covered CDR3 bases are TGCAGCGTTGAGGTCGTCGGCGAG.

This clone was recorded at least ten times. The sequenced fragment ends 3 residues before the CDR3 boundary, so the rest is inferred from the germline J gene. The V gene is TRBV20-1, the J gene TRBJ1-3; 12 bases are shared with TRBD1. This CDR3 contains 17 residues. Germline CDR1 reads DFQATT; CDR2 reads SNEGSKA (reference sequence). Losses at the gene ends were 3 bases for V and 0 bases for J; bases not matched to a gene: 6. The DNA read from the CDR3 is TGCAGTGCTAGTATTCCGGGACAGGGGGCCTCTGGAAACACC. This sequence encodes CSASIPGQGASGNT. The whole CDR3 protein is CSASIPGQGASGNTIYF.

This clone has a count of ten or more. The read gets to within 3 residues of the CDR3 end, and the germline J gene fills in the rest. This sequence joins TRBV20-1 and TRBJ2-7; 7 bases line up with TRBD1. Germline values: CDR1 DFQATT, CDR2 SNEGSKA (reference sequence). With 0 bases clipped from V and 4 bases from J, the junction kept 6 bases outside the gene matches. The CDR3 length is 14 residues. The CDR3 sequence: CSAREGTAKYEQYF. Incomplete CDR3 DNA: TGCAGTGCTAGAGAAGGGACAGCGAAATACGAG.

This clone was recorded many times. The read halts 3 residues ahead of the CDR3 end, with the missing end drawn from the germline J gene. The V call is TRBV6-1, the J call TRBJ2-1, with 9 bases lining up with TRBD2. The germline V gene encodes CDR1 MNHNS and CDR2 SASEGT. The V gene end was trimmed by 2 bases and the J gene end by 4 bases; junction bases not matched to a gene: 12. The CDR3 extends over 18 amino acids. Partial CDR3 DNA: TGTGCCAGCAGTGAAATTGAGAGGAGACTAGCGGATTACAATGAG. Translation: CASSEIERRLADYNE. The full CDR3 sequence reads CASSEIERRLADYNEQFF.

This clone was seen many times. The read comes to an end 3 residues before the CDR3 does, leaving the germline J gene to fill in the end. The chain has TRBV2 and TRBJ1-5; no clear D. CDR1 and CDR2 (germline): SNHLY, FYNNEI. The CDR3 totals 12 residues. Trimming took off 7 bases at V and 5 bases at J, with 9 bases between the two ends. The CDR3 DNA, read in part, is TGTGCCAGCACCGGGGAGTATCAGCCC. Its translation is CASTGEYQP. The full CDR3 sequence reads CASTGEYQPQHF.

This clone appeared many times. The DNA ends 3 residues before the CDR3 does, and the rest of the CDR3 is filled in from the germline J gene. This sequence joins TRBV5-1 and TRBJ2-1; weak D call: TRBD2 (6 bases). Germline V CDR1 and CDR2: SGHRS, YFSETQ. The germline V and J ends were trimmed by 2 bases and 0 bases, with 9 bases remaining between them. This CDR3 is built from 15 residues. The DNA read from the CDR3 is TGCGCCAGCAGCTTAAGGGACTTCTCCTACAATGAG. Protein: CASSLRDFSYNE. The full CDR3 reads CASSLRDFSYNEQFF. The full variable domain, with the rest looked up from reference TRBV5-1 and TRBJ2-1, is KAGVTQTPRYLIKTRGQQVTLSCSPISGHRSVSWYQQTPGQGLQFLFEYFSETQRNKGNFPGRFSGRQFSNSRSEMNVSTLELGDSALYLCASSLRDFSYNEQFFGPGTRLTVL.

This clone was counted many times. From the germline J gene comes the end of the CDR3, since the read stops 3 residues before it. The chain employs TRBV5-1 and TRBJ2-3, with D possibly matching TRBD2 (5 bases). The CDR3 consists of 16 residues. Germline loops: CDR1 SGHRS, CDR2 YFSETQ. Partial CDR3 DNA: TGCGCCAGCAGCTTGGAGGGCCAGGAAAAACTAGGTGCG. Translated, it gives CASSLEGQEKLGA. The entire CDR3 is CASSLEGQEKLGAQYF.

This clone was seen a handful of times. The read ends 3 residues shy of where the CDR3 ends; the end is completed using the germline J gene. The chain has TRBV11-2 and TRBJ2-7; D not resolved. The V gene lost 1 base and the J gene lost 5 bases, with 6 bases spanning the gap. Germline assignment: CDR1 SGHAT and CDR2 FQNNGV. The CDR3 sequence is 12 residues long. The covered CDR3 bases are TGTGCCAGCAGCTTAGGAGGCAACGAG. Its protein is CASSLGGNE. The entire CDR3 is CASSLGGNEQYF.

This clone was observed at least ten times. From the germline J gene comes the end of the CDR3, since the read stops 3 residues before it. The genes are TRBV7-3 and TRBJ2-5; perhaps TRBD2 as D (6 bases). Trimming took 3 bases from V and 3 from J, leaving 8 bases between them. This CDR3 spans 13 amino acids. Germline CDR1 SGHTA, CDR2 FQGTGA. This CDR3 is CASSLDYKETQYF. CDR3 DNA, as far as it was read: TGTGCCAGCAGCTTGGACTACAAAGAGACC.

This clone was counted at least ten times. The read ends 3 residues early relative to the CDR3; the germline J gene fills the gap. This chain joins TRBV19 and TRBJ1-6; D gene unclear. The CDR3 extends over 14 amino acids. The germline V gene encodes CDR1 LNHDA and CDR2 SQIVND (reference sequence). Trimming took off 7 bases at V and 6 bases at J, with 13 bases between the two ends. The CDR3 is CASTPVYPNSPLHF. The covered CDR3 bases are TGTGCCAGTACCCCGGTTTACCCTAATTCACCC.

By frequency in the sample, this clone is medium-sized. The read halts 3 residues ahead of the CDR3 end, with the missing end drawn from the germline J gene. This chain links TRBV20-1 with TRBJ2-3; 8 nucleotides line up with TRBD2. Germline CDR1 is DFQATT and CDR2 is SNEGSKA (reference sequence). The CDR3 covers 14 residues. CDR3 in amino acids: CRGREGTALDTQYF. The part of the CDR3 DNA that was read is TGCAGGGGACGGGAGGGGACTGCATTAGATACG.

About this clone itself: The observed sequence ends 3 residues before the CDR3 terminus, with the missing tail filled in from the germline J gene. The chain couples TRBV16 to TRBJ2-3; perhaps TRBD1 as D (5 bases). Trimming removed 0 bases at V and 2 bases at J, with 12 bases between. In germline, CDR1 is KGHSY, CDR2 FQNENV. The CDR3 sequence is 16 residues long. CDR3 region: CASSQSQGFPTDTQYF. The DNA read from the CDR3 is TGTGCCAGCAGCCAATCGCAGGGATTCCCCACAGATACG.